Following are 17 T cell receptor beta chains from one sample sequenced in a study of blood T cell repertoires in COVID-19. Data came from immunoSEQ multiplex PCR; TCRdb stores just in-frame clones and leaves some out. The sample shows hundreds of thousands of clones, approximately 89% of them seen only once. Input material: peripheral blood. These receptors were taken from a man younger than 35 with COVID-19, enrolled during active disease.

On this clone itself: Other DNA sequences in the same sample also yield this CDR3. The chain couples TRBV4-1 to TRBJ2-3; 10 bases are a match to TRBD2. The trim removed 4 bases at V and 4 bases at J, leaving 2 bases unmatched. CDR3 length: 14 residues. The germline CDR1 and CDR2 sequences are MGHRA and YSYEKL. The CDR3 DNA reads TGCGCCAGCAGCCTAGCGGGAGGAGCAGATACGCAGTATTTT. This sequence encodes CASSLAGGADTQYF.

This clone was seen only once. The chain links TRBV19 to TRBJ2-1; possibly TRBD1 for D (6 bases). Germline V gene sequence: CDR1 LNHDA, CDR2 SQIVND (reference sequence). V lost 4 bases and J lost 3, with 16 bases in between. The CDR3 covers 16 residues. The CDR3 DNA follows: TGTGCCAGTAGTAGAGGGTACAGGGCCCTCTACAATGAGCAGTTCTTC. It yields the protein CASSRGYRALYNEQFF.

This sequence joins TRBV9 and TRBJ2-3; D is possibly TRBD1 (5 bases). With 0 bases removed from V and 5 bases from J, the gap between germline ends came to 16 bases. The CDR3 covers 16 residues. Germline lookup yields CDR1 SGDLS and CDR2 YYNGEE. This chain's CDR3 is CASSVGGVGAVDTQYF. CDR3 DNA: TGTGCCAGCAGCGTAGGAGGCGTAGGGGCGGTAGATACGCAGTATTTT.

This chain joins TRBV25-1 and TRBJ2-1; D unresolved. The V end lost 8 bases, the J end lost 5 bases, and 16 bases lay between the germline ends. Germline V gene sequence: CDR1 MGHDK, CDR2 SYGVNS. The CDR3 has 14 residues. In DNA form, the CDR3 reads TGTGCCAGCGCTGGGCCCTCCAATAACAATGAGCAGTTCTTC. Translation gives CASAGPSNNNEQFF.

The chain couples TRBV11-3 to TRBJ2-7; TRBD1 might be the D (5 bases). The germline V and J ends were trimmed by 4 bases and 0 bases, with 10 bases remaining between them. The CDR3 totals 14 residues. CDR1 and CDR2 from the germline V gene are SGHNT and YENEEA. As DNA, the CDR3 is TGTGCCAGCAGCTACAGGACGGGCTCCTACGAGCAGTACTTC. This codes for CASSYRTGSYEQYF.

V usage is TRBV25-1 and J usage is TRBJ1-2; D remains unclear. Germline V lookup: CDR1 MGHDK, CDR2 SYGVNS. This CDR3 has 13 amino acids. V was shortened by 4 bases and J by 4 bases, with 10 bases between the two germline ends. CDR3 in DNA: TGTGCCAGCAGTGTACAGCATAGCTATGGCTACACCTTC. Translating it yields CASSVQHSYGYTF.

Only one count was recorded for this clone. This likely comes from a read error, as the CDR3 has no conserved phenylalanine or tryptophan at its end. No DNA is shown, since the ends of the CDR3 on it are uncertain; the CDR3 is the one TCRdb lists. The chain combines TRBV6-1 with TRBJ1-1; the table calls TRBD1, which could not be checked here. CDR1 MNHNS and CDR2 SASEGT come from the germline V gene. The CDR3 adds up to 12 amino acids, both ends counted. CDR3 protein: CASSEVGRGARL.

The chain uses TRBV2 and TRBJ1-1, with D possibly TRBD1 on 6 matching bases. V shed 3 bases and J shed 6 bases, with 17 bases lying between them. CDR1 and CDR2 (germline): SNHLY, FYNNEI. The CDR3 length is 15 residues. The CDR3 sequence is CASSDLRGRMAEAFF. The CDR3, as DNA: TGTGCCAGCAGTGACCTCAGGGGAAGGATGGCTGAAGCTTTCTTT.

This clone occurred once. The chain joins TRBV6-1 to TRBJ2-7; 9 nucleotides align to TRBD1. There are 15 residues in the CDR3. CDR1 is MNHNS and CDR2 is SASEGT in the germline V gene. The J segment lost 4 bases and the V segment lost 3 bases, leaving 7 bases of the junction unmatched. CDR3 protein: CASSDGPTGGYEQYF. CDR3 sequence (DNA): TGTGCCAGCAGTGACGGTCCGACAGGGGGTTACGAGCAGTACTTC.

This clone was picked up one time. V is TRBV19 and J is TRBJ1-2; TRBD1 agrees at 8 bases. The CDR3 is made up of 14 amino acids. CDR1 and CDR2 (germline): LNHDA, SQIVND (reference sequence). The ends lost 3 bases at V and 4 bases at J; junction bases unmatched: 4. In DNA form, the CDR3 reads TGTGCCAGTAGTATCCAGGGGGCCCTCTATGGCTACACCTTC. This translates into CASSIQGALYGYTF. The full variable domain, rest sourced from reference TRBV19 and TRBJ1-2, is DGGITQSPKYLFRKEGQNVTLSCEQNLNHDAMYWYRQDPGQGLRLIYYSQIVNDFQKGDIAEGYSVSREKKESFPLTVTSAQKNPTAFYLCASSIQGALYGYTFGSGTRLTVV.

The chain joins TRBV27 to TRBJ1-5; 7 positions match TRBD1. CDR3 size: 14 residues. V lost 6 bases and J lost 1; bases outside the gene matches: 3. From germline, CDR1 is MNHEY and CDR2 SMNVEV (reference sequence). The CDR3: CASRMTGSNQPQHF. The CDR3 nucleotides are TGTGCCAGCAGGATGACAGGGAGCAATCAGCCCCAGCATTTT.

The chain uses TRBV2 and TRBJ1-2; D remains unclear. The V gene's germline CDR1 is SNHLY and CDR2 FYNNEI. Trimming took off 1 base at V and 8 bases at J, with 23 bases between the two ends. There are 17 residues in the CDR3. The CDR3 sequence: CASSEEERLGAREGYTF. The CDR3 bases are TGTGCCAGCAGTGAAGAAGAGAGGTTGGGCGCCCGGGAGGGCTACACCTTC.

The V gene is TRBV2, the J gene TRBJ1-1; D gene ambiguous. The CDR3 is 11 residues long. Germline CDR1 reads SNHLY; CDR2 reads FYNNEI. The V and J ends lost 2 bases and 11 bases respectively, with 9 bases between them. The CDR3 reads CASSESPEAFF. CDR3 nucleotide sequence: TGTGCCAGCAGTGAATCGCCCGAGGCTTTCTTT.

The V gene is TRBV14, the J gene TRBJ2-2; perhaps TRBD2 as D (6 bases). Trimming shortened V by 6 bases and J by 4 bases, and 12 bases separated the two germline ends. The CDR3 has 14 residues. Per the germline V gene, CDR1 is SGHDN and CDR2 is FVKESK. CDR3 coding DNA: TGTGCCAGCAGTAACATGGGAGGCACCGGGGAGCTGTTTTTT. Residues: CASSNMGGTGELFF.

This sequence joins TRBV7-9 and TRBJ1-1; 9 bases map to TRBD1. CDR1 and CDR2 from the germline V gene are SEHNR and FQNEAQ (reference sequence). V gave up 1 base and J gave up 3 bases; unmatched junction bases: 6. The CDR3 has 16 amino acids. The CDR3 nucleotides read TGTGCCAGCAGCTTAGGGGACAGGGAGGTTGACACTGAAGCTTTCTTT. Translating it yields CASSLGDREVDTEAFF.

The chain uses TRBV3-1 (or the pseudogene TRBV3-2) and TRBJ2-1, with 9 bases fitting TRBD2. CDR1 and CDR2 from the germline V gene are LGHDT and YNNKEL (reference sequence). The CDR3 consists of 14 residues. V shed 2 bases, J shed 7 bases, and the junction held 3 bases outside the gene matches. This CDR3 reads CASSQRRGGNEQFF. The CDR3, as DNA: TGTGCCAGCAGCCAAAGGCGGGGGGGAAATGAGCAGTTCTTC.

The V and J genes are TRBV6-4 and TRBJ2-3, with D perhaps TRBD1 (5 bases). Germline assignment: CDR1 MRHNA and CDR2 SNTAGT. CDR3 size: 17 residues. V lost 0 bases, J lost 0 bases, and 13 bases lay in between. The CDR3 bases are TGTGCCAGCAGTGACTCGCTAAGAGACAGAAGCACAGATACGCAGTATTTT. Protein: CASSDSLRDRSTDTQYF.